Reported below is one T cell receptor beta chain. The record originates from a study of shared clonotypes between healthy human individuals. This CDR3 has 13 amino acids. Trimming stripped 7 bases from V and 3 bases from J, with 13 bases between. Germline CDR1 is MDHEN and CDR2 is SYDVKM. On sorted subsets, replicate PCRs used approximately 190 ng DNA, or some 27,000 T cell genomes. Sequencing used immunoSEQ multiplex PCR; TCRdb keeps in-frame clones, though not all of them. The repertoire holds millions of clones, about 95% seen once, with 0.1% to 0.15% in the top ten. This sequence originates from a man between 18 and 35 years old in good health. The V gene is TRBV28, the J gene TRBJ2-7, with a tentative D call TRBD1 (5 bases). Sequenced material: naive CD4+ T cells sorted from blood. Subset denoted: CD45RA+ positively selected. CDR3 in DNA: TGTGCCAGCACCCGCGGCAGGGACTACGAGCAGTACTTC. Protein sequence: CASTRGRDYEQYF.